Detailed here is one T cell receptor (beta chain). Its antigen is undetermined. One end of the junction does not line up with germline, which may come from a read error. Sample treatment: approximately nine-day PBMC culture with coronavirus spike peptide pools or control peptides (ViraFEST assay). The data originate from a study of vaccination and CD4 T cells after COVID-19. Overall study context: Recovered-phase convalescent patients showed SARS-CoV-2 positivity by nasal swab PCR; about ten were mild, one severe. Stimulation of cells relied on overlapping spike peptides derived from SARS-CoV-2, HCoV-NL63, HCoV-OC43 and HCoV-229E.

The assay that was used to sequence DNA from cultured CD4+ T cells was the Oncomine TCR Beta short-read assay. Genomic DNA was isolated from cultured CD4+ T cells. In TCRdb, the PCR reads were re-called with MiXCR into one record per CDR3 protein. In the table there are more than 10,000 distinct CDR3 sequences, around 41% of which are singletons. The CDR3 is 13 amino acids. Germline loops: CDR1 SGHRS, CDR2 YFSETQ. This TCR came from a human donor who had recovered from COVID-19. This rearrangement joins TRBV5-1 to TRBJ2-5; D is ambiguous. Source material: CD4+ T cells from blood, cultured in vitro. As DNA, the CDR3 is TGCGCCAGCAGCTTGCCGACCCAAGAGGCCCAGTACTTC. Its translation is CASSLPTQEAQYF.